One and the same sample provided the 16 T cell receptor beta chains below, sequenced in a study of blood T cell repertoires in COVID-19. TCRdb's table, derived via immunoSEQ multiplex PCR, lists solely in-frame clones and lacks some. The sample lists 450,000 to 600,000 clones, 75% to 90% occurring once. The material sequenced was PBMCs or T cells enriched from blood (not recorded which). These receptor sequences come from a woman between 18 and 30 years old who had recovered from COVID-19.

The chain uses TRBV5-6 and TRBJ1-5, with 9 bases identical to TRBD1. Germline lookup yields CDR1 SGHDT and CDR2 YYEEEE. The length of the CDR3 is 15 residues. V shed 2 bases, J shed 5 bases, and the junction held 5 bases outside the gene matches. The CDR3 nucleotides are TGTGCCAGCAGCTTAGGGACAGGGAAAGATCAGCCCCAGCATTTT. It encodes CASSLGTGKDQPQHF. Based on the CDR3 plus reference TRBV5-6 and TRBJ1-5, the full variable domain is DAGVTQSPTHLIKTRGQQVTLRCSPKSGHDTVSWYQQALGQGPQFIFQYYEEEERQRGNFPDRFSGHQFPNYSSELNVNALLLGDSALYLCASSLGTGKDQPQHFGDGTRLSIL.

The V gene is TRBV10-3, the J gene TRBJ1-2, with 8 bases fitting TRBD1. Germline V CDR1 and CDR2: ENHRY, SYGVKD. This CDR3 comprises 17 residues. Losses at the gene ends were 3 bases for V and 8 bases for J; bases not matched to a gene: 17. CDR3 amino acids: CAISERVGWQGTGGYTF. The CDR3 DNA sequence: TGTGCCATCAGTGAAAGGGTAGGGTGGCAGGGGACAGGCGGCTACACCTTC.

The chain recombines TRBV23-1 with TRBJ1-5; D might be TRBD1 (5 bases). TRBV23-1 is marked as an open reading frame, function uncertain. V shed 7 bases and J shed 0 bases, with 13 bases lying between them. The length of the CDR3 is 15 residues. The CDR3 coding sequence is TGCGCCAGCACCCGGGGGATCTATAGCAATCAGCCCCAGCATTTT. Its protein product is CASTRGIYSNQPQHF.

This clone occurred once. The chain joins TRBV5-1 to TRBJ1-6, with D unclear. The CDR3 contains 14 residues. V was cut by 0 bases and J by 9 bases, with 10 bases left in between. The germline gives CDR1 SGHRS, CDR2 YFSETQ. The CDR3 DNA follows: TGCGCCAGCAGCTTGGAGGGAGTCGGTTCACCCCTCCACTTT. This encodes CASSLEGVGSPLHF. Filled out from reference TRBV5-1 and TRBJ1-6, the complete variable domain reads KAGVTQTPRYLIKTRGQQVTLSCSPISGHRSVSWYQQTPGQGLQFLFEYFSETQRNKGNFPGRFSGRQFSNSRSEMNVSTLELGDSALYLCASSLEGVGSPLHFGNGTRLTVT.

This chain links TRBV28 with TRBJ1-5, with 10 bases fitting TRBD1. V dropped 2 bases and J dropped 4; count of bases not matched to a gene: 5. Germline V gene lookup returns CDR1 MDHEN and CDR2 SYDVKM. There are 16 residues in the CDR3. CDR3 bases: TGTGCCAGCAGTTTACCCGGACAGGGGGTTAATCAGCCCCAGCATTTT. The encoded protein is CASSLPGQGVNQPQHF.

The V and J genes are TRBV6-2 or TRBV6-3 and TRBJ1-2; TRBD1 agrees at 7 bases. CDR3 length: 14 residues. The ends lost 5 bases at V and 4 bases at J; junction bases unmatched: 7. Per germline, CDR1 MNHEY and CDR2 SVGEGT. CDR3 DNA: TGTGCCAGCAGTGGAGGGGGCAACGCCTATGGCTACACCTTC. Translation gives CASSGGGNAYGYTF.

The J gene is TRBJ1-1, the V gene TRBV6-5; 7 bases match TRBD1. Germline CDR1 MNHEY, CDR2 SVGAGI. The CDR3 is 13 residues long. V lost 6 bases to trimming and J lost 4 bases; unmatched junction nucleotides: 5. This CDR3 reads CASRLPGGTEAFF. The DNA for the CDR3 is TGTGCCAGCAGGTTACCAGGGGGCACTGAAGCTTTCTTT.

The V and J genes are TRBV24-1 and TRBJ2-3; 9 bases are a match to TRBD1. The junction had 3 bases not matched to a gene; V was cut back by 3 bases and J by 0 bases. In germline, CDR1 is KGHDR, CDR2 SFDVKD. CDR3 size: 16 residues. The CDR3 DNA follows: TGTGCCACCAGTGATAGAGGACAGGGGAGCACAGATACGCAGTATTTT. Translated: CATSDRGQGSTDTQYF.

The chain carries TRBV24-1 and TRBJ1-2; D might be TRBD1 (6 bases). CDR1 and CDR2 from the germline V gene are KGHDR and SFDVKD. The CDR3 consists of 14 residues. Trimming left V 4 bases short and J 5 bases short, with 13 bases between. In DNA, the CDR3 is TGTGCCACCAGTGAGGGCAGGGGTTCTTATGGCTACACCTTC. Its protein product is CATSEGRGSYGYTF.

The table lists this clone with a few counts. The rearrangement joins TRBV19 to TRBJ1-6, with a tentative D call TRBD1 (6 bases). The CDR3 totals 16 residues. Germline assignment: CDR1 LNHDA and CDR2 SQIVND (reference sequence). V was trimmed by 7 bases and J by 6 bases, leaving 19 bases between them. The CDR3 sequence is CASTSRGAVGNSPLHF. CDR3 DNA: TGTGCCAGTACCTCCCGGGGGGCAGTAGGTAATTCACCCCTCCACTTT.

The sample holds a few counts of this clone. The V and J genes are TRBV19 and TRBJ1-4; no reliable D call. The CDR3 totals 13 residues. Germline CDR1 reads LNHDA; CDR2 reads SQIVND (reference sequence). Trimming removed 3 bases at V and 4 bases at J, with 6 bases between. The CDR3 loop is CASSIQVNEKLFF. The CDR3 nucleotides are TGTGCCAGTAGTATCCAGGTTAATGAAAAACTGTTTTTT.

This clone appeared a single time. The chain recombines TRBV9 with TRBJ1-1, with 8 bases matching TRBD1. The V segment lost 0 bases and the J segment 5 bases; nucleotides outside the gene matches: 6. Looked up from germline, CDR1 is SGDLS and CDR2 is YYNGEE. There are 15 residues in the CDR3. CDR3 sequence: CASSVDLTGGTEAFF. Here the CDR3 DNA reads TGTGCCAGCAGCGTAGATCTCACAGGGGGAACTGAAGCTTTCTTT.

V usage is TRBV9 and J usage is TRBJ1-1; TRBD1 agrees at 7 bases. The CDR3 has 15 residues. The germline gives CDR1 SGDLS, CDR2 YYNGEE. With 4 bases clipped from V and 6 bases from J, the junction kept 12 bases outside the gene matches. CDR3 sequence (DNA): TGTGCCAGCAGCCCACCTCCTACAGGGGCAGCTGAAGCTTTCTTT. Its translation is CASSPPPTGAAEAFF.

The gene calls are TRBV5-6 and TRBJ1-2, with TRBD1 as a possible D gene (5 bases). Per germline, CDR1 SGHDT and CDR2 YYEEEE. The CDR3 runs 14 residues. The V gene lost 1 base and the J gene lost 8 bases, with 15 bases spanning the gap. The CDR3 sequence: CASSLFLGARGYTF. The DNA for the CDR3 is TGTGCCAGCAGCTTGTTTTTAGGGGCGAGGGGCTACACCTTC.

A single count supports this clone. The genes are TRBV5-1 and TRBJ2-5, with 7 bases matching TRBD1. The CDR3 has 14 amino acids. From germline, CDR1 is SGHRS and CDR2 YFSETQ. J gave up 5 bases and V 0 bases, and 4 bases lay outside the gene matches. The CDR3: CASSLVRGSETQYF. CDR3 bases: TGCGCCAGCAGCTTGGTCAGGGGGTCGGAGACCCAGTACTTC.

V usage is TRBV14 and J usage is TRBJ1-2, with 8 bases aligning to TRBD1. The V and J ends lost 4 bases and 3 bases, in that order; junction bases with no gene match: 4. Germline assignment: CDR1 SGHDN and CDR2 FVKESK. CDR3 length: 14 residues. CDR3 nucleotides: TGTGCCAGCAGCCGAAACAGGGGGGACTATGGCTACACCTTC. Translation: CASSRNRGDYGYTF. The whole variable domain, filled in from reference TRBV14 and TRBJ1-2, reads EAGVTQFPSHSVIEKGQTVTLRCDPISGHDNLYWYRRVMGKEIKFLLHFVKESKQDESGMPNNRFLAERTGGTYSTLKVQPAELEDSGVYFCASSRNRGDYGYTFGSGTRLTVV.